This T cell receptor beta chain was profiled in a study of shared clonotypes between healthy human individuals. The junction had 5 bases not matched to a gene; V was cut back by 4 bases and J by 0 bases. The CDR3 runs to 15 residues. Germline V gene sequence: CDR1 SGDLS, CDR2 YYNGEE. In this sample, this clone turned up once. CD45RO negativity and positive selection for CCR7 defined naive CD8 cells, a population that excluded terminally differentiated effector memory CD45RA+ cells. Here immunoSEQ multiplex PCR was the method, and the copy in TCRdb shows in-frame clones only, minus some. The data contain some 2,000,000 clones, about 95% of them singletons.

The chain uses TRBV9 and TRBJ2-5; 8 bases are a match to TRBD1. Sequencing was performed on naive CD8+ T cells sorted from blood. The receptor comes from a man between 18 and 29 years old in good health. In nucleotides, the CDR3 is TGTGCCAGCAGCTTTCGACAGGGGAACCAAGAGACCCAGTACTTC. It yields the protein CASSFRQGNQETQYF.